A single sample is the source of the 9 T cell receptor beta chains below, sequenced in a study of immune evolution from preneoplasia to lung adenocarcinoma. Sequencing used immunoSEQ multiplex PCR; TCRdb keeps in-frame clones, though not all of them. This sample has about 8,200 clones, with around 76% found just once. The sample taken for sequencing was FFPE minimally invasive lung adenocarcinoma tissue. The receptors here all came from a person aged 70 to 85 with lung adenocarcinoma.

V and J are TRBV2 and TRBJ1-2; TRBD1 matches at 7 bases. Trimming took 7 bases from V and 8 from J; bases not matched to a gene: 25. This CDR3 has 18 residues. Looked up from germline, CDR1 is SNHLY and CDR2 is FYNNEI. CDR3 residues: CASKERFQGTAKSRGYTF. For the CDR3, the DNA is TGTGCCAGCAAGGAGCGTTTCCAAGGGACAGCTAAGAGTAGGGGCTACACCTTC.

The chain couples TRBV4-1 to TRBJ2-7, with 7 nucleotides matching TRBD1. From germline, CDR1 is MGHRA and CDR2 YSYEKL. Losses at the gene ends were 5 bases for V and 3 bases for J; bases not matched to a gene: 4. The CDR3 loop spans 13 amino acids. The DNA of the CDR3 is TGCGCCAGCAGCGGGGCAGGGGGCTACGAGCAGTACTTC. Amino acids: CASSGAGGYEQYF.

V usage is TRBV7-3 and J usage is TRBJ1-1; D not certain. The CDR3 loop spans 15 amino acids. The germline gives CDR1 SGHTA, CDR2 FQGTGA. Trimming cost V 0 bases and J 1 base, with 9 bases left between them. CDR3 amino acids: CASSLTANANTEAFF. In DNA form, the CDR3 reads TGTGCCAGCAGCTTAACAGCCAACGCGAACACTGAAGCTTTCTTT.

This clone was detected once. The chain combines TRBV6-6 with TRBJ2-4; D is perhaps TRBD2 (5 bases). CDR1 is MNHNY, CDR2 SVGAGI, per germline (reference sequence). The CDR3 is 15 residues long. V lost 7 bases, J lost 4 bases, and 17 bases lay in between. The CDR3 loop is CASTRERNGKNIQYF. CDR3 coding DNA: TGTGCCAGCACGAGGGAAAGAAACGGGAAAAACATTCAGTACTTC.

This clone was recorded once. Germline is not matched at one junction end, which may reflect a read error. J is TRBJ2-7 and V is TRBV7-2; D is tentatively TRBD1 or TRBD2 (5 bases each). The germline V gene has CDR1 SGHTA and CDR2 FQGNSA. CDR3 length: 12 amino acids. CDR3: CASSLGDLNRGF. The CDR3, as DNA: TGTGCCAGCAGCTTGGGGGATCTCAATCGTGGCTTC.

This chain connects TRBV14 to TRBJ2-5; D uncertain. The germline gives CDR1 SGHDN, CDR2 FVKESK. The CDR3 spans 15 residues. V shed 1 base and J shed 5 bases, with 14 bases lying between them. The CDR3 loop is CASSQGSLSTETQYF. In nucleotides, the CDR3 is TGTGCCAGCAGCCAAGGGTCGTTGAGTACGGAGACCCAGTACTTC.

The chain employs TRBV5-5 and TRBJ1-2; D is unclear. This CDR3 is built from 14 residues. Germline loops: CDR1 SGHKS, CDR2 YYEKEE (reference sequence). The V end lost 4 bases, the J end lost 4 bases, and 14 bases lay between the germline ends. The CDR3, as DNA: TGTGCCAGCAGCAACTTACTCGGCGGCTATGGCTACACCTTC. It is translated as CASSNLLGGYGYTF.

This sequence joins TRBV11-2 and TRBJ2-5; D is possibly TRBD2 (5 bases). The CDR3 is made up of 11 amino acids. Looked up from germline, CDR1 is SGHAT and CDR2 is FQNNGV. V lost 4 bases and J 7 bases, leaving 7 bases between the germline ends. CDR3 coding DNA: TGTGCCAGCAGCTCGGGGTCGACCCAGTACTTC. Its translation is CASSSGSTQYF. Together with reference TRBV11-2 and TRBJ2-5, the CDR3 gives the full variable domain: EAGVAQSPRYKIIEKRQSVAFWCNPISGHATLYWYQQILGQGPKLLIQFQNNGVVDDSQLPKDRFSAERLKGVDSTLKIQPAKLEDSAVYLCASSSGSTQYFGPGTRLLVL.

This chain uses TRBV30 with TRBJ2-4; 13 bases fit TRBD2. The germline gives CDR1 GTSNPN, CDR2 SVGIG (reference sequence). Germline trimming cut 0 bases from V and 1 base from J; bases unmatched to any gene: 0. This CDR3 comprises 16 residues. CDR3 amino acids: CAWSVLAGGAKNIQYF. In DNA, the CDR3 is TGTGCCTGGAGTGTACTAGCGGGAGGGGCCAAAAACATTCAGTACTTC.